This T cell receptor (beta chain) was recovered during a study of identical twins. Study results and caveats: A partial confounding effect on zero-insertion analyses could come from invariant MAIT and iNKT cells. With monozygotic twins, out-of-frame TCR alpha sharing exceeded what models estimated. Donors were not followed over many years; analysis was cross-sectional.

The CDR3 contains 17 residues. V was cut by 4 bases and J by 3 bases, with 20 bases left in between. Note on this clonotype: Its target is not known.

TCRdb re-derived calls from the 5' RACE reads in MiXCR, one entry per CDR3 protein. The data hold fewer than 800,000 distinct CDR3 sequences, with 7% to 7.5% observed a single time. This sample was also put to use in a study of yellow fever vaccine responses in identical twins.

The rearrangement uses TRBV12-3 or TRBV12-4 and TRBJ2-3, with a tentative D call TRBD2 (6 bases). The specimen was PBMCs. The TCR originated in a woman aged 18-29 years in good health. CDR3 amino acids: CASSWRGGRQLTDTQYF. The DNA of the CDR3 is TGTGCCAGCAGTTGGCGGGGTGGACGACAACTAACAGATACGCAGTATTTT.